This TCR beta chain was captured by sequencing in a study of T cell changes during pregnancy in multiple sclerosis (dated by TCRdb to between 2017 and 2020). Background for the entire study: Changes in the T cell repertoire over the course of pregnancy were examined in this study in women with multiple sclerosis.

The receptor library was made with the immunoSEQ multiplex PCR assay. The immuneACCESS repertoire file appears here via TCRdb, limited to in-frame rearrangements. These files lack a portion of the clones; in checked studies, under half of the deficit traces to unresolved V genes, and the cause of the others is not known. The sample table lists about 57,000 clones, under 95% of them with a count of one. Clones ranked in the top ten supply 3.6% of the sample. About this clone: Its antigen has not been determined. Per-base quality was not reported, and no clone a single base away is much larger than it.

CDR1 and CDR2 (SGHRS, YFSETQ) derive from the germline V gene. The CDR3 goes from the cysteine to the phenylalanine over 17 residues. Only the CDR3 region is kept as DNA, spanning 51 bases read in frame from base 1. Trimming takes 2 bases from V and 1 base from J, and the germline ends sit 13 bases apart. This receptor chain uses TRBV5-1 and TRBJ2-6; 5 matching bases give a weak D call of TRBD2. Sample: peripheral blood, taken after pregnancy. The clonotype was recovered from a female donor in good health, enrolled as a control in a pregnancy study. CDR3 sequence: CASSFLVGESGANVLTF. The bases are TGCGCCAGCAGCTTCCTGGTTGGGGAGTCTGGGGCCAACGTCCTGACTTTC.